The 13 T cell receptor beta chains in this list originate from one sample, sequenced in a study of blood T cell repertoires in COVID-19. Sequencing used immunoSEQ multiplex PCR; TCRdb keeps in-frame clones, though not all of them. This sample yields around 290,000 clones, of which around 90% are seen a single time; around 0.9% belongs to the top ten. Sequences were obtained from PBMCs or T cells enriched from blood (not recorded which). The receptor set was obtained from a woman aged 25 to 39 who had recovered from COVID-19.

This clone showed up just once. The rearrangement joins TRBV7-2 to TRBJ2-7, with 9 positions matching TRBD2. The CDR3 contains 18 residues. Looked up from germline, CDR1 is SGHTA and CDR2 is FQGNSA. J was trimmed by 0 bases and V by 1 base; bases with no gene match: 10. The CDR3 coding sequence is TGTGCCAGCAGCTTAGTGGGGATTGCGGGAGGGTTCTCCTACGAGCAGTACTTC. Residues: CASSLVGIAGGFSYEQYF.

The gene calls are TRBV30 and TRBJ2-7; tentative D call: TRBD2 (5 bases). V was pared by 3 bases and J by 0 bases, with 21 bases between. The germline CDR1 and CDR2 sequences are GTSNPN and SVGIG (reference sequence). This CDR3 has 17 amino acids. CDR3 bases: TGTGCCTGGAGCGACGTCACCACTAGTATCTTCTCCTACGAGCAGTACTTC. Its translation is CAWSDVTTSIFSYEQYF.

J is TRBJ2-5 and V is TRBV18; TRBD1 aligns across 8 bases. The germline V gene has CDR1 KGHSH and CDR2 LQKENI. CDR3 length equals 14 residues. The J segment lost 4 bases and the V segment lost 2 bases, leaving 3 bases of the junction unmatched. CDR3 loop: CASSPVRGPETQYF. The DNA of the CDR3 is TGTGCCAGCTCACCAGTCAGGGGGCCAGAGACCCAGTACTTC.

This sequence joins TRBV9 and TRBJ2-1; TRBD1 might be the D (5 bases). Trimming removed 2 bases at V and 8 bases at J, with 14 bases between. The CDR3 length is 14 residues. Germline-derived CDR1 and CDR2 are SGDLS and YYNGEE. CDR3: CASSVRQGGDEQFF. The CDR3 coding sequence is TGTGCCAGCAGCGTTAGGCAGGGCGGCGATGAGCAGTTCTTC. Full variable domain (missing parts from reference TRBV9 and TRBJ2-1): DSGVTQTPKHLITATGQRVTLRCSPRSGDLSVYWYQQSLDQGLQFLIQYYNGEERAKGNILERFSAQQFPDLHSELNLSSLELGDSALYFCASSVRQGGDEQFFGPGTRLTVL.

The genes are TRBV13 and TRBJ1-6; TRBD1 matches at 8 bases. Germline values: CDR1 PRHDT, CDR2 FYEKMQ (reference sequence). J was trimmed by 7 bases and V by 5 bases; bases with no gene match: 7. The CDR3 contains 15 residues. The CDR3 spells CASSERTGGNSPLHF. The CDR3 DNA follows: TGTGCCAGCAGCGAGAGAACAGGGGGAAATTCACCCCTCCACTTT. Looking up the rest from reference TRBV13 and TRBJ1-6 gives the full variable domain: AAGVIQSPRHLIKEKRETATLKCYPIPRHDTVYWYQQGPGQDPQFLISFYEKMQSDKGSIPDRFSAQQFSDYHSELNMSSLELGDSALYFCASSERTGGNSPLHFGNGTRLTVT.

V and J are TRBV7-3 and TRBJ2-1; 12 bases align to TRBD2. The ends lost 5 bases at V and 7 bases at J; junction bases unmatched: 6. Per germline, CDR1 SGHTA and CDR2 FQGTGA. This CDR3 is built from 15 residues. CDR3 sequence reads: CASSPLAGGRNEQFF. CDR3 nucleotide sequence: TGTGCCAGCAGCCCACTAGCGGGGGGTCGAAATGAGCAGTTCTTC.

With regard to this clone: Additional DNA sequences in this sample encode the identical CDR3. The chain combines TRBV28 with TRBJ1-1; D is ambiguous. The V end was cut by 3 bases, the J end by 4 bases, with 6 bases between. Germline V gives CDR1 MDHEN, CDR2 SYDVKM. The CDR3 spans 12 residues. CDR3 in amino acids: CASSFGGTEAFF. CDR3 in DNA: TGTGCCAGCAGTTTCGGTGGCACTGAAGCTTTCTTT.

The chain joins TRBV6-6 to TRBJ1-2; TRBD1 matches 9 bases. This CDR3 comprises 15 residues. The germline V gene encodes CDR1 MNHNY and CDR2 SVGAGI (reference sequence). V lost 4 bases and J lost 3; bases outside the gene matches: 6. This CDR3 is CASSSLDRGHYGYTF. The CDR3 nucleotides are TGTGCCAGCAGTTCCTTGGACAGGGGCCACTATGGCTACACCTTC.

The CDR3 DNA reads as TGTGCCAGCACCCTAAGGACAGGGACGACTGAAGCTTTCTTT. It specifies CASTLRTGTTEAFF. The rearrangement links TRBV5-8 to TRBJ1-1; 8 bases fit TRBD1. The CDR3 is 14 amino acids. CDR1 and CDR2 (germline): SGHTS, YDEGEE. The V and J ends lost 6 bases and 5 bases, in that order; junction bases with no gene match: 9.

A few counts support this clone. The chain employs TRBV5-1 and TRBJ2-2; perhaps TRBD1 as D (6 bases). The CDR3 consists of 18 residues. With 0 bases removed from V and 1 base from J, the gap between germline ends came to 16 bases. Germline CDR1 SGHRS, CDR2 YFSETQ. CDR3 loop: CASSLDRVYNRNTGELFF. CDR3 coding DNA: TGCGCCAGCAGCTTGGACAGGGTGTATAACCGGAACACCGGGGAGCTGTTTTTT.

The genes are TRBV2 and TRBJ1-2; 8 bases map to TRBD1. This CDR3 spans 13 amino acids. The germline gives CDR1 SNHLY, CDR2 FYNNEI. J was trimmed by 6 bases and V by 8 bases; bases with no gene match: 8. The CDR3 nucleotides are TGTGCCAGCCCCGGGTCACAGGGGGATGGCTACACCTTC. Encoded protein: CASPGSQGDGYTF.

This chain joins TRBV30 and TRBJ2-5; 8 bases fit TRBD2. The CDR3 contains 13 residues. V was clipped by 2 bases and J by 5 bases; unmatched bases: 4. Germline CDR1 and CDR2: GTSNPN and SVGIG (reference sequence). CDR3 coding DNA: TGTGCCTGGAGTTTAGCGGGACGGGAGACCCAGTACTTC. This sequence encodes CAWSLAGRETQYF.

This chain links TRBV7-9 with TRBJ2-3, with 7 bases matching TRBD1. This CDR3 spans 16 amino acids. J lost 8 bases, V lost 5 bases, and 16 bases had no gene match. Germline CDR1 is SEHNR and CDR2 is FQNEAQ (reference sequence). The chain's CDR3 is CASSTTGTIERGTQYF. The CDR3 coding sequence is TGTGCCAGCAGCACGACAGGGACGATTGAGAGGGGTACGCAGTATTTT.